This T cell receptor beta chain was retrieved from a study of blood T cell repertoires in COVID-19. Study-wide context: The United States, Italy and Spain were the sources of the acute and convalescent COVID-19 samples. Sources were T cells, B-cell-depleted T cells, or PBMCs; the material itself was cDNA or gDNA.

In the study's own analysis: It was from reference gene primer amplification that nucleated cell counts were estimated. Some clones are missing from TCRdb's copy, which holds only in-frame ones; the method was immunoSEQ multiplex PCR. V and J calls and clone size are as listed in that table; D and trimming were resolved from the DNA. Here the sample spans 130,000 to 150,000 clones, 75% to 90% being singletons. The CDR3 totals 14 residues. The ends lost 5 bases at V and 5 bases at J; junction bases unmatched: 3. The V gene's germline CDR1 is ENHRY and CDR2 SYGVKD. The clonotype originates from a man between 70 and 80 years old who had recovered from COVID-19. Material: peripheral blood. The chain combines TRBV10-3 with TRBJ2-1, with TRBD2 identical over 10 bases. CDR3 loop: CAISKLAGNNEQFF. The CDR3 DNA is TGTGCCATCAGTAAACTAGCGGGAAACAATGAGCAGTTCTTC.